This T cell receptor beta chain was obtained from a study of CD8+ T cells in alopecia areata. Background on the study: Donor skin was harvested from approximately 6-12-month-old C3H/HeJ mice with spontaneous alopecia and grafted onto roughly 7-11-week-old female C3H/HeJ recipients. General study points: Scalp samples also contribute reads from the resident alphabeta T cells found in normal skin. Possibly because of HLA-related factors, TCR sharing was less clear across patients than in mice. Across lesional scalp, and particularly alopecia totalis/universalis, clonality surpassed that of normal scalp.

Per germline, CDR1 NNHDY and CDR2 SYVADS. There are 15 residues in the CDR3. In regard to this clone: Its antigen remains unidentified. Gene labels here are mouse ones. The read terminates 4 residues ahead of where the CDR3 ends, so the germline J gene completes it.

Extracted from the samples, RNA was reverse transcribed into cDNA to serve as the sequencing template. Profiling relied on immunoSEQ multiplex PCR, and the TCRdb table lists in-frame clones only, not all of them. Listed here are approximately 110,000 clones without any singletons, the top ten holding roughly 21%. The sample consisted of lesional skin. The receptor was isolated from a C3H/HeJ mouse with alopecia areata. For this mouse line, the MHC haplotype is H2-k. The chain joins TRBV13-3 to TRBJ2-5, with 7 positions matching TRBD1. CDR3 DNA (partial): TGTGCCAGCAGTGATGCTGACAGGGAGAGAGAC. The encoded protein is CASSDADRERD. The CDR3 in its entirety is CASSDADRERDTQYF.